This TCR beta chain was sequenced during a study of blood T cell repertoires in COVID-19 (dated by TCRdb to about 2020). About the study as a whole: The collaborator samples originated in the United States, Italy and Spain and spanned the acute and convalescent phases of COVID-19. Where available, HLA class I and class II types were taken from metadata supplied by the sample provider and were not determined by assay-based typing. The prospective study material was composed of cDNA or gDNA derived from T cells, B-cell-depleted T cells, or PBMCs. Nearly every sample came with metadata listing a de-identified subject ID, COVID-19 status, age in years and sex. Deeply sampled blood TCRbeta repertoires from subjects exposed to, actively infected with, or recovered from COVID-19 were included in the dataset. The repertoires were released in a freely available public database intended as a resource for research on the immune response to SARS-CoV-2. Samples were obtained from the ongoing ImmuneRACE study (first 160 participants) and from 950 to 1,500 subjects provided by 6 global collaborators. What the work shows at the level of the full study, not this receptor alone: Clinical and demographic metadata were provided uncurated, with the amount varying by source and participant.

In the case of this clone: The clone's antigen remains unknown. Base qualities are not at hand, and no much larger clone is one base apart.

At one collaborating source in Seattle, patients were enrolled during active infection and were followed longitudinally through the course of disease. Collaborating institutions collected whole blood in K2EDTA tubes following their own protocols. For TCRbeta analysis, collaborators shipped samples in one of three forms: frozen whole blood, isolated PBMCs, or DNA extracted from either of those sample types. Taken from the germline V gene (reference sequence), the CDR1 and CDR2 loops are SEHNR and FQNEAQ. V drops 4 bases and J drops 0 bases, leaving 20 bases in between. Inclusive of the bounding cysteine and phenylalanine, the CDR3 is 18 residues long. Solely the CDR3 DNA is kept, with 54 bases framed from the first base. TCRbeta CDR3 regions were amplified from genomic DNA by means of the immunoSEQ Assay, a bias-controlled multiplex PCR. The authors' analysis ran thus. Nucleated cell counts per sample were estimated from amplification of reference gene primers within the assay. To quantify the absolute abundance of each unique TCRbeta CDR3 rearrangement, sequence reads were collapsed and filtered. For each sample, productive Simpson clonality was calculated as the square root of Simpson's diversity index across productive rearrangements. This is the immuneACCESS table as TCRdb keeps it, with only in-frame sequences that have V and J called. A part of the clones is gone; compared with another copy, unresolved V genes explain less than half, and the rest is unexplained. The V and J calls and the clone size are those of that table, but D and trimming were determined from the DNA. The sample table holds about 94,000 clones, of which 78% were seen once. The ten top clones hold less than 7% of the sample.

The sequence is built from TRBV7-9 and TRBJ2-3, with the D gene not confidently named. Specimen: peripheral blood. This receptor was taken from a man aged 65 to 85 with COVID-19, enrolled during active disease. The encoded CDR3 is CASSSPFSGGASTDTQYF. DNA sequence: TGTGCCAGCAGCTCCCCTTTTAGTGGCGGTGCTAGCACAGATACGCAGTATTTT.